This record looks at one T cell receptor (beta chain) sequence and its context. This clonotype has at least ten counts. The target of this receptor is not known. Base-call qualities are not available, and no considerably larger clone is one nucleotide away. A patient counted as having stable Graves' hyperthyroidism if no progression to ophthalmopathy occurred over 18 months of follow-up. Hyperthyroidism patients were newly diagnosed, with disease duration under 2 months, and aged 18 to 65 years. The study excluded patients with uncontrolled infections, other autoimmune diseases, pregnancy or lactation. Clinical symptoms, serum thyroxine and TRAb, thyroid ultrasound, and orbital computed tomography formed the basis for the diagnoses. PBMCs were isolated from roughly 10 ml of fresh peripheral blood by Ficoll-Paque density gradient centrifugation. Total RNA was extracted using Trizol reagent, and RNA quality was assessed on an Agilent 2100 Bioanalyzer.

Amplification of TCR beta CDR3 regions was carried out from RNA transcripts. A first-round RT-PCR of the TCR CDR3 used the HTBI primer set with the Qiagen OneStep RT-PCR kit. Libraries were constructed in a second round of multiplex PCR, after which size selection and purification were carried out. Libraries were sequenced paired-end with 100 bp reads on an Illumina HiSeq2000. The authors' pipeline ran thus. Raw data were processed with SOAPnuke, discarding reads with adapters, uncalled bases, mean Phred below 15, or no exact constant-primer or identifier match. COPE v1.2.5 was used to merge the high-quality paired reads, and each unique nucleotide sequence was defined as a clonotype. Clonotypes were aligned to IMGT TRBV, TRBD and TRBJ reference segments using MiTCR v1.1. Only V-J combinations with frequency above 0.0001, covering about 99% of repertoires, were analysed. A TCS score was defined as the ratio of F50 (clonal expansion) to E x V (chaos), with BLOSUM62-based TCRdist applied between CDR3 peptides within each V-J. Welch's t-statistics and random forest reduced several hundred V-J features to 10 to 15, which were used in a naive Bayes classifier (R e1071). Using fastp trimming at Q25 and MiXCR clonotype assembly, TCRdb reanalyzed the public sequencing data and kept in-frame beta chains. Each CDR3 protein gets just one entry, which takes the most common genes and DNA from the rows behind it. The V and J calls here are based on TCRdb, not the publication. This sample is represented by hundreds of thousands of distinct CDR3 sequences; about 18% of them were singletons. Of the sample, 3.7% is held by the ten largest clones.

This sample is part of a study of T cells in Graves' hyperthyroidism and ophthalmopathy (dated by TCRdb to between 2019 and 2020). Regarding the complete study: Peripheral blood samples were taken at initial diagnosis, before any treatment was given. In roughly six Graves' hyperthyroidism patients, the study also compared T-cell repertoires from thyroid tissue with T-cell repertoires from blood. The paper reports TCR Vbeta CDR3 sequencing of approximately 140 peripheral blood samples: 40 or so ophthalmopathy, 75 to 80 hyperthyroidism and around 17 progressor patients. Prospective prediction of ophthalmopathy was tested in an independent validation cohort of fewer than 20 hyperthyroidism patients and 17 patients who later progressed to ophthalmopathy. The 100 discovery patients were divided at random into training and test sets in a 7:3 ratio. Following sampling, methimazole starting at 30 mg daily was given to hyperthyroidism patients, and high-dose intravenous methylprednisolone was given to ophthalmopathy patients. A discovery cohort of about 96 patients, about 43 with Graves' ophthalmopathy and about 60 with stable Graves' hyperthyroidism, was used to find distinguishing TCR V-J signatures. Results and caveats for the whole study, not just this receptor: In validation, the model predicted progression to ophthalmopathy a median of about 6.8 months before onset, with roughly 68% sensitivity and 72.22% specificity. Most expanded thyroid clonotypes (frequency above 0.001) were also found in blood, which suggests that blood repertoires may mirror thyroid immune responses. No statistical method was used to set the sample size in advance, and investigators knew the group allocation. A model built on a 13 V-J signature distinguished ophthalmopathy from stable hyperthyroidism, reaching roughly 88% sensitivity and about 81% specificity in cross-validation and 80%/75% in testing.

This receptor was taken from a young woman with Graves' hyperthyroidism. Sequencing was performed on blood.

The nucleotides read TGCAGCGTTGTGGGGCAAAGTGGCTACACCTTC. Translated, it gives CSVVGQSGYTF. The receptor chain draws on TRBV29-1 and TRBJ1-2; perhaps TRBD1 is the D gene, with 5 bases matching. According to the germline V gene, CDR1 reads SQVTM and CDR2 reads ANQGSEA. From the cysteine through the phenylalanine, the CDR3 covers 11 amino acids. CDR3 DNA only is kept here, 33 bases in frame from base 1. V drops 4 bases and J drops 7 bases, leaving 10 bases in between.